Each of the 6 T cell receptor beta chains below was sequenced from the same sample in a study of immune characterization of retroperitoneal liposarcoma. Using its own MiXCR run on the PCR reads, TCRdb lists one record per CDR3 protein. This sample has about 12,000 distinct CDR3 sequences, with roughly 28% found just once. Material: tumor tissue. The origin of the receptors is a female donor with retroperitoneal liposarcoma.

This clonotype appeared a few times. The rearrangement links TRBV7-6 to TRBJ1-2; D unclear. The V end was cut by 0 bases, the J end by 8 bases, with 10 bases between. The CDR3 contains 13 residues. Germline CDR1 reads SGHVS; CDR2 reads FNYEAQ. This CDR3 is CASSLATAEGYTF. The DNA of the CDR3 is TGTGCCAGCAGCTTAGCGACCGCGGAGGGCTACACCTTC.

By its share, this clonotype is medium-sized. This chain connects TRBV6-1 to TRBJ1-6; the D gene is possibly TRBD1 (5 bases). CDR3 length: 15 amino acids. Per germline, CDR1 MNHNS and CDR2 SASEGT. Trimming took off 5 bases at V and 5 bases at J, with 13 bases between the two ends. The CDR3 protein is CASSLDAGDNSPLHF. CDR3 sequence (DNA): TGTGCCAGCAGTCTAGACGCGGGGGATAATTCACCCCTCCACTTT.

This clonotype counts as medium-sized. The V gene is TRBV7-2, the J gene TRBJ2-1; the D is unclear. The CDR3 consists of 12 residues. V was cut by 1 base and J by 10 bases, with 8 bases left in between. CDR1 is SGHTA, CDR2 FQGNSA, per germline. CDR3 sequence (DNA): TGTGCCAGCAGCTTAGGATATTACGAGCAGTTCTTC. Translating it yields CASSLGYYEQFF.

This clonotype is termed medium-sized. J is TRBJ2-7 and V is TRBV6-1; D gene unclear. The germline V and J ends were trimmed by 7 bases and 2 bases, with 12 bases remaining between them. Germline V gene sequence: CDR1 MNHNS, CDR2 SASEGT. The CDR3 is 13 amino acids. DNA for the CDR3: TGTGCCAGCAATCCCGGCGTCGCCTACGAGCAGTACTTC. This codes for CASNPGVAYEQYF.

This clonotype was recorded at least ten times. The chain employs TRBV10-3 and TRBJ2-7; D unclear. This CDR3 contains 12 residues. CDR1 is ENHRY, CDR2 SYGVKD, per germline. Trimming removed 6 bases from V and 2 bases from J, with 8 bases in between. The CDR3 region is CAIRVGPYEQYF. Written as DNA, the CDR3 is TGTGCCATCAGAGTAGGACCCTACGAGCAGTACTTC.

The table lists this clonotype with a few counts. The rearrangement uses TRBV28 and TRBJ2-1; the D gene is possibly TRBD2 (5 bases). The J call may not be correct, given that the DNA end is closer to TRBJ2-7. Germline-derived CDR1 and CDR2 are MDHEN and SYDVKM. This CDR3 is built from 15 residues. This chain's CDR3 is CASIQRGILRYEQYF. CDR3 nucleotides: TGTGCCAGCATCCAGAGAGGGATTTTAAGGTACGAGCAGTACTTC.